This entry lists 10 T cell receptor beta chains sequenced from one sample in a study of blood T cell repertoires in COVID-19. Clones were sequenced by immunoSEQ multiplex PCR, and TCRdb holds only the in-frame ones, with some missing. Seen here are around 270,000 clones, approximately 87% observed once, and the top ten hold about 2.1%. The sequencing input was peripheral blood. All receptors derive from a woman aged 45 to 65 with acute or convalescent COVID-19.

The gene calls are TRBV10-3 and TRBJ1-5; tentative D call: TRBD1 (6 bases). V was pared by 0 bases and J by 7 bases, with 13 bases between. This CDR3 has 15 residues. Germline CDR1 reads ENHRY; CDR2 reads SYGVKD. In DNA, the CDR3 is TGTGCCATCAGTGAGTCTGCAGGGGTTGGACAGCCCCAGCATTTT. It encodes CAISESAGVGQPQHF.

CDR3 protein: CASSYEGAGYGYTF. The CDR3, as DNA: TGTGCCAGCAGTTACGAGGGGGCCGGCTATGGCTACACCTTC. The chain combines TRBV6-5 with TRBJ1-2, with TRBD1 matching over 7 bases. Germline V gene sequence: CDR1 MNHEY, CDR2 SVGAGI. The CDR3 sequence is 14 residues long. The V and J ends lost 2 bases and 4 bases, in that order; junction bases with no gene match: 4.

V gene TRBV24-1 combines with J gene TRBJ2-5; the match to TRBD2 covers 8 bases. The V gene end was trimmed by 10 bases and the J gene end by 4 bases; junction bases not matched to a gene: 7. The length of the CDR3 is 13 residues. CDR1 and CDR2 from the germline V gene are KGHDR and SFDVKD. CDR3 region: CATGLAGGETQYF. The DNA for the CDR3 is TGTGCCACTGGGTTGGCGGGAGGAGAGACCCAGTACTTC.

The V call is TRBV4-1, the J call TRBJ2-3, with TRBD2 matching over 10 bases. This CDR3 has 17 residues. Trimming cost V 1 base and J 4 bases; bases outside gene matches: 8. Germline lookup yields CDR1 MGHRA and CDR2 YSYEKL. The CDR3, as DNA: TGCGCCAGCAGCCAAGGCTTGGGGACTAGCGAGTCAGATACGCAGTATTTT. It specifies CASSQGLGTSESDTQYF.

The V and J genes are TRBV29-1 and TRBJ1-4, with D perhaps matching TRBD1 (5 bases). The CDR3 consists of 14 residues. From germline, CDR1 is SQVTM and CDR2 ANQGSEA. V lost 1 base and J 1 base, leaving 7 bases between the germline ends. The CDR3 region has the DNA TGCAGCGTTGAAGGGACAAGAACTAATGAAAAACTGTTTTTT. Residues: CSVEGTRTNEKLFF.

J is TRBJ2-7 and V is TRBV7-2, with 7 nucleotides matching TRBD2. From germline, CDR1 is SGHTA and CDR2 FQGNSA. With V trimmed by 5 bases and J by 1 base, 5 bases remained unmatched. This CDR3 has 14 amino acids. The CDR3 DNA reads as TGTGCCAGCAGCCACCCGGGACTATCCTACGAGCAGTACTTC. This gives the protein CASSHPGLSYEQYF. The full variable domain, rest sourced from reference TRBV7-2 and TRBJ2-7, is GAGVSQSPSNKVTEKGKDVELRCDPISGHTALYWYRQSLGQGLEFLIYFQGNSAPDKSGLPSDRFSAERTGGSVSTLTIQRTQQEDSAVYLCASSHPGLSYEQYFGPGTRLTVT.

DNA of the CDR3: TGTGCCAGCAGCCAACAGGGGAACACTGAAGCTTTCTTT. Its translation: CASSQQGNTEAFF. This rearrangement joins TRBV7-9 to TRBJ1-1, with TRBD1 as a possible D gene (6 bases). Germline CDR1 is SEHNR and CDR2 is FQNEAQ (reference sequence). The V gene lost 5 bases and the J gene lost 1 base, with 8 bases spanning the gap. There are 13 residues in the CDR3.

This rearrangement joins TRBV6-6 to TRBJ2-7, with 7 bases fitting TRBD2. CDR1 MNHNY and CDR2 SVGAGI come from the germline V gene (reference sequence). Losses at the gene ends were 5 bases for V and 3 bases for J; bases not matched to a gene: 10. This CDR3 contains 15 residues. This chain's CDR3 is CASSLPSGMGYEQYF. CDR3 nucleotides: TGTGCCAGCAGTCTACCGAGCGGGATGGGCTACGAGCAGTACTTC.

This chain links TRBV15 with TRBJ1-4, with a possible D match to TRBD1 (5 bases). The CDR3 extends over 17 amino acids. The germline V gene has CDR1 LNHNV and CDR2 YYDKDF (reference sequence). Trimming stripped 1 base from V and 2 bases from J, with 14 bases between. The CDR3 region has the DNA TGTGCCACCAGCAGAGGTAATCCAGGGTCGACTAATGAAAAACTGTTTTTT. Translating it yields CATSRGNPGSTNEKLFF.

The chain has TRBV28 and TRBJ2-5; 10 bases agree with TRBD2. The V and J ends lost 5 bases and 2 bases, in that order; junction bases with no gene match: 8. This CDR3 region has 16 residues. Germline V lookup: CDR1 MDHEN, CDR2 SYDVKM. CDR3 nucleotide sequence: TGTGCCAGCAGTCCTAGCGGGAGAGGGTGGCAAGAGACCCAGTACTTC. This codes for CASSPSGRGWQETQYF.